This T cell receptor beta chain was identified during a study of cytomegalovirus exposure and HLA in healthy donors (dated by TCRdb to about 2017). With respect to the entire study: An earlier analysis of roughly 630 of the donors reported 250 to 350 Gb of sequence data and 117 million unique TCR beta sequences from 190 million or so T cells. An earlier analysis of around 580 of the donors used high-throughput TCR beta sequencing to judge whether each TCR beta V gene segment behaved as functional or pseudogenic. The study was designed to test whether signatures of past pathogen exposure could be identified by cataloging public T cell receptors. HLA typing covered class I and class II loci at four-digit resolution. An early release covering about 600 HLA-typed donors comprised 300 to 350 gigabases of sequencing data and around 80 million unique TCR sequences. About five DR-DQ haplotypes were treated as single units for association and clustering because of strong linkage in the cohort. In a later genetic analysis, genome-wide SNP genotypes for about 55% of the 666 donors were used, and that subset was treated as a discovery cohort. Of the approximately 400 genotyped donors, 81% fell in the genetic ancestry cluster associated with self-reported Caucasian donors. Typing coverage varied by locus: roughly 629-630 donors for A, B, C, DRB1 and DQB1; more than 500 for DQA1; more than 600 for DPA1; approximately 470 for DPB1. Rather than using new phenotypic data, the later analysis identified candidate immune exposures from TCR beta sequences and from how often those sequences occurred across donors. The study combined high-throughput TCR immunosequencing, statistical association of individual TCRs with disease status, and machine learning to predict cytomegalovirus infection status. All discovery cohort repertoires had been generated using a single sequencing platform. Donor age, sex, ethnicity and CMV serostatus were compiled together with the repertoire data. In addition to the first cohort of 650 to 800 subjects, a separate validation cohort of 130 or so different subjects was used. Among roughly 400 genotyped donors of the cohort, an average of about 240,000 unique TCR beta nucleotide sequences were sequenced per donor, 15% to 20% of them non-productive. The study used immunosequencing to profile the T cell repertoires of 666 subjects and linked those repertoires to cytomegalovirus serostatus. A later analysis re-examined previously published TCR beta repertoires from roughly 650 donors and added high-resolution HLA genotyping to investigate patterns of TCR occurrence.

Looking up the germline V gene yields CDR1 LGHNA and CDR2 YSLEER. The CDR3 measures 16 amino acids from cysteine to phenylalanine. Only the CDR3 region is kept as DNA, spanning 48 bases read in frame from base 1. V is cut by 1 base and J by 4 bases, and the space between the germline ends is 14 bases. The cohort was made up of about 670 healthy bone marrow donors. Cohort members were all nominally healthy when sampled, although unrecorded immune exposures were likely present. The donor was CMV seronegative and was included in the group of a few hundred seronegative cohort members. Every donor gave a peripheral blood sample, and the peripheral blood mononuclear cells from that sample were used for TCR beta sequencing. The Qiagen DNeasy Blood Extraction Kit was used to extract genomic DNA from the blood cell samples. General study outcomes and caveats: In an earlier analysis of roughly 500 of the donors, most TCR beta V segments appeared in productive rearrangements about 90% or about 30% of the time, broadly matching IMGT annotations. In both the original and validation cohorts, the classifier was reported to diagnose cytomegalovirus status with high specificity and sensitivity. Linkage disequilibrium might explain the correlated functional status among segregating V segments, but an unknown experimental factor could not be ruled out. HLA typing was unavailable for some donors at each locus, so association tests used only the typed subset. A later analysis found that HLA-associated TCR beta chains were more clonally expanded and had lower generation probabilities than equally common non-associated chains. In a later genetic analysis, fewer N-insertions in productive TCRs were reported among donors in an Asian-associated ancestry cluster than the 666-donor mean. A later analysis reported that several top co-occurrence clusters appeared linked to parvovirus B19, influenza, CMV and Epstein-Barr virus. In vitro tests confirmed that a few of the cytomegalovirus-associated TCR beta chains recognize cytomegalovirus antigens. A cluster of highly shared sequence variants was judged likely to be a technical artifact of the sequencing pipeline. Sequencing depth was assumed to be roughly uniform across donors in the presence/absence analyses, though that assumption may not hold. An association between a missense DCLRE1C variant and V-gene and J-gene trimming of TCR beta chains was found in a later genetic analysis and replicated in an independent cohort. The authors suggested that the approach could potentially be extended to other disease states and immunological phenotypes. When HLA alleles, especially DR and DQ, strongly co-occurred, TCR associations were difficult to assign to individual alleles. Most TCR sequences were seen in very few donors, while some public TCRs were found in many individuals. In the study, 164 TCR beta chains were listed as associated with cytomegalovirus. For the cohort, immune exposure information was limited to CMV serostatus. The cohort was sequenced for TCR beta chains only, and without alpha or paired-chain data the features that could be detected were limited. Some IMGT-functional V segments, including TRBV6-2 and TRBV6-3, could not be told apart with the 87-base-pair reads, so those segments were excluded. In a later analysis, TCR association rates were found to vary across HLA loci, with the most associated TCRs seen for DRB1 alleles and the fewest for HLA-C alleles. According to a later analysis, most CMV-associated TCR beta chains appeared to be HLA-restricted, and the HLA associations seemed to be driven largely by CMV exposure. Because counts were too low, about 15 rarely observed V segments, including chromosome 9 orphons, were left out of the earlier analysis of a few hundred of the donors. Specific HLA alleles were associated with 15,000 to 20,000 TCR beta sequences at a false discovery rate of 0.05 in a later analysis. A further reported finding was that TCR beta sequences accurately predicted the HLA-A and HLA-B alleles for most subjects in the first cohort.

Libraries were built with the immunoSEQ multiplex PCR assay. The multiplex PCR relied on a mix of 60 forward primers for TCR Vbeta segments and 13 reverse primers for TCR Jbeta segments. The CDR3 region of rearranged TCR beta genes was amplified from genomic DNA by a multiplex PCR assay. On the Illumina HiSeq System, the amplified TCR beta libraries were sequenced as 87-base-pair reads. The study's processing was this. In a later analysis, some 80 million unique TCR beta chains were counted across the roughly 700 repertoires, and roughly 11 million of these chains were shared by at least two donors. To remove PCR and sequencing errors, raw reads were error-corrected and collapsed into unique sequences using a nearest-neighbor algorithm that merged closely related sequences. To assign V, D and J gene segments, CDR3 sequences were aligned to IMGT reference sequences. Each retained sequence needed at least a six-nucleotide match to both a V gene segment and a J gene segment. A rearrangement counted as productive if the CDR3 had no stop codons and remained in frame with V and J, and every other rearrangement counted as non-productive. CDR3 was defined by IMGT convention, running from the second conserved V-encoded cysteine to the conserved J-encoded phenylalanine. In an earlier analysis of approximately 590 of the donors, sequences lacking an unambiguous match to a single V gene segment were excluded. An earlier analysis of several hundred of the donors classified V segments as functional when productive rearrangements were above 56.7% and as segregating when the standard deviation between donors was above 5%. To diagnose cytomegalovirus status from the catalog of TCR beta chain sequences, a statistical classification framework was built. V and J gene assignment, in a later analysis, came from comparing TCR nucleotide sequences with IMGT/GENE-DB human TR gene sequences. In a later analysis, CDR3 sequences and most-parsimonious VDJ recombination scenarios were assigned using the TCRdist pipeline. In a later analysis, each TCR beta chain was defined by its CDR3 amino acid sequence together with its V-gene family, and reads lacking a unique V-gene family were excluded. A later analysis removed 500 to 650 highly shared, low-generation-probability nucleotide sequences to deal with suspected cross-contamination and a sequencing artifact. In a later analysis, a clonal expansion index was calculated for each public chain from normalized within-repertoire ranks of inferred template counts. In a later analysis, generation probabilities were computed with a VDJ recombination model fitted to out-of-frame rearrangements, and the resulting probabilities were checked against IGoR. In a later analysis, TCR-TCR, TCR-HLA and TCR-CMV co-occurrence was scored with hypergeometric tests, and a repertoire-size bias correction was applied to TCR pairs. In a later analysis, false discovery rates were estimated by permuting HLA or CMV assignments 20 times. In a later analysis, co-occurring TCRs were grouped using DBSCAN, and TCRdist sequence similarity was added for clustering within HLA-allele-positive subsets. Repertoires with fewer than 30,000 or more than 120,000 public chains, plus five repertoires with anomalous nucleotide sharing, were excluded from co-occurrence clustering. TCRdb provides this immuneACCESS table in a form limited to in-frame rearrangements. Some clones are lacking; in checked studies, under half of them reflect an unresolved V gene, and why the rest are absent is not known. The V and J calls and clone size are taken from that table; D and trimming were inferred from the DNA. This sample has about 160,000 clones in its table, and about four fifths of those were observed once. Around 13% of the sample rests with the top ten.

A note on this clone: Its antigen is currently not known. No base quality information exists; no much larger clone differs at one position.

In this chain, TRBV4-3 is recombined with TRBJ2-1, with a tentative D gene TRBD1 over 7 matching bases. The TCR comes from a woman between 45 and 65 years old in good health and CMV-seronegative. The sequencing sample was made of PBMCs. The DNA reads as follows: TGCGCCAGCAGCCAAGTTGGCGGGACAGCTTACAATGAGCAGTTCTTC. Its protein reads: CASSQVGGTAYNEQFF.